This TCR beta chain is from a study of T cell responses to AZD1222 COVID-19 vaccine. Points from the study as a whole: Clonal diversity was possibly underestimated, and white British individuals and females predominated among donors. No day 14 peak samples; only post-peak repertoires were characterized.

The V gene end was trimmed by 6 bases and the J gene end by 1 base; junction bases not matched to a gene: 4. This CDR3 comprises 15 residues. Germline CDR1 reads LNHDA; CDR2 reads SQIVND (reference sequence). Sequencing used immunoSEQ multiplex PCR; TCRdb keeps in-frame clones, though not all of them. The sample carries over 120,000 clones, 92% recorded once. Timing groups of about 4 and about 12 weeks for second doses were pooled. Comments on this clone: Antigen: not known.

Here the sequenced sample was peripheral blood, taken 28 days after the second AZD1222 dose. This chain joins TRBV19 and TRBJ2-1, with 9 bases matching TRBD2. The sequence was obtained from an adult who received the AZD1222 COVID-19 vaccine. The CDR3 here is CASRFSGSSYNEQFF. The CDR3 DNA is TGTGCCAGTAGGTTTAGCGGGAGTTCCTACAATGAGCAGTTCTTC.